This record concerns one TCR beta chain sequence. The data were obtained in a study of blood T cell repertoires in COVID-19. Using immunoSEQ multiplex PCR, the repertoire was profiled, and TCRdb retains in-frame clones only, with some absent. The profile shows over 150,000 clones, about 91% of them singletons. This CDR3 has 12 amino acids. Per the germline V gene, CDR1 is GTSNPN and CDR2 is SVGIG (reference sequence). The V end was cut by 0 bases, the J end by 14 bases, with 11 bases between. The TCR originated in a woman aged 60-75 years who had recovered from COVID-19. The V call is TRBV30, the J call TRBJ1-6; D unresolved. The sample consisted of peripheral blood. The CDR3 reads CAWSVSLVALHF. DNA for the CDR3: TGTGCCTGGAGTGTCTCTCTCGTAGCCCTCCACTTT. The variable domain in full, with the rest retrieved from reference TRBV30 and TRBJ1-6, is SQTIHQWPATLVQPVGSPLSLECTVEGTSNPNLYWYRQAAGRGLQLLFYSVGIGQISSEVPQNLSASRPQDRQFILSSKKLLLSDSGFYLCAWSVSLVALHFGNGTRLTVT.